A selection of T cell receptor beta chains follows, all from one sample in a study of metastatic and nonmetastatic thyroid tumors. Via MiXCR, TCRdb re-called the PCR reads. Seen here are some 19,000 clones, roughly 26% observed once, and the top ten hold about 10%. Sequenced sample: tumor tissue. The receptors were sampled from a female donor with papillary thyroid cancer or a benign thyroid nodule (not recorded which). Some clones in this sample may be carry-over from other donors' samples. CDR3s leave out the opening cysteine and the closing phenylalanine or tryptophan.

v_call: TRBV11-2
j_call: TRBJ2-7
cdr3_aa: ASSLRGSSGAAYERY

v_call: TRBV2
j_call: TRBJ2-3
cdr3_aa: ASMGTDTQY

v_call: TRBV3-1
j_call: TRBJ2-3
cdr3_aa: VISLAGGLQY

v_call: TRBV29-1
j_call: TRBJ1-3
cdr3_aa: SVAVVKSGNTIY

v_call: TRBV4-2
j_call: TRBJ2-7
cdr3_aa: ASSQETGSNEQY

v_call: TRBV6-1
j_call: TRBJ1-1
cdr3_aa: ASRRSDAEAF

v_call: TRBV29-1
j_call: TRBJ2-5
cdr3_aa: SVTPHGQGRETQY

v_call: TRBV28
j_call: TRBJ1-3
cdr3_aa: ASSHLDSGNTIY

v_call: TRBV11-2
j_call: TRBJ1-1
cdr3_aa: ASSLVQGSVNTEAF

v_call: TRBV19
j_call: TRBJ1-2
cdr3_aa: ASSIGKTGYGYT

v_call: TRBV7-8
j_call: TRBJ2-2
cdr3_aa: ASSRIRGSTGELF

v_call: TRBV6-1
j_call: TRBJ2-1
cdr3_aa: ASRPLGGISNEQF

v_call: TRBV5-1
j_call: TRBJ2-3
cdr3_aa: ASSLYASTDTQY

v_call: TRBV27
j_call: TRBJ2-3
cdr3_aa: ASSAAGTSDTQY

v_call: TRBV12-3/TRBV12-4
j_call: TRBJ2-7
cdr3_aa: ASSRQGAYGEQY

v_call: TRBV28
j_call: TRBJ1-5
cdr3_aa: ASSRPLGDSNQPQH

v_call: TRBV27
j_call: TRBJ1-3
cdr3_aa: ASSADRGFFGNTIY

v_call: TRBV7-6
j_call: TRBJ1-3
cdr3_aa: ASSLGYGGGNTIY

v_call: TRBV6-1
j_call: TRBJ2-3
cdr3_aa: ASRGPILATDTQY

v_call: TRBV3-1
j_call: TRBJ2-2
cdr3_aa: ASSLRDTSTGELF

v_call: TRBV6-2/TRBV6-3
j_call: TRBJ2-2
cdr3_aa: ASSYSIVHAGGLAGELF

v_call: TRBV27
j_call: TRBJ2-1
cdr3_aa: ASSLGLAGGQF

v_call: TRBV7-9
j_call: TRBJ2-7
cdr3_aa: ASSLDPGFLSEQY

v_call: TRBV19
j_call: TRBJ2-7
cdr3_aa: ASSRDRRREKY

v_call: TRBV2
j_call: TRBJ2-7
cdr3_aa: ASSEPPGGGYEQY

v_call: TRBV6-4
j_call: TRBJ2-2
cdr3_aa: ASRTLTGRSFTGELF

v_call: TRBV20-1
j_call: TRBJ1-4
cdr3_aa: SANRATNEKLF

v_call: TRBV27
j_call: TRBJ2-7
cdr3_aa: ASSLSNSGVSEQY

v_call: TRBV28
j_call: TRBJ2-2
cdr3_aa: ASSFSGGMRAGELF

v_call: TRBV12-3/TRBV12-4
j_call: TRBJ2-1
cdr3_aa: ASSPGRASDEQF

v_call: TRBV13
j_call: TRBJ2-5
cdr3_aa: ASSLGRFQETQY

v_call: TRBV20-1
j_call: TRBJ1-3
cdr3_aa: SARDGPEYGSTIY

v_call: TRBV7-9
j_call: TRBJ2-1
cdr3_aa: ASSAVTYNEQF

v_call: TRBV28
j_call: TRBJ1-2
cdr3_aa: ASSTGTSNYGYT

v_call: TRBV6-4
j_call: TRBJ2-3
cdr3_aa: ASSRTPDGDTQY

v_call: TRBV4-1
j_call: TRBJ2-7
cdr3_aa: ASSPRHRGSYEQY

v_call: TRBV6-5
j_call: TRBJ1-2
cdr3_aa: ASARAVEANYGYT

v_call: TRBV28
j_call: TRBJ2-7
cdr3_aa: ASKGPMGLSYEQY

v_call: TRBV12-3/TRBV12-4
j_call: TRBJ2-1
cdr3_aa: ASSFGGTSHNEQF

v_call: TRBV27
j_call: TRBJ1-1
cdr3_aa: ASSLLKNTEAF

v_call: TRBV12-3/TRBV12-4
j_call: TRBJ2-5
cdr3_aa: ASSSTLGGGQETQY

v_call: TRBV15
j_call: TRBJ2-2
cdr3_aa: ATSRGRSGTGLDSNTGELF

v_call: TRBV6-1
j_call: TRBJ2-7
cdr3_aa: ASDRTGLYEQY

v_call: TRBV30
j_call: TRBJ1-2
cdr3_aa: AWSVGGQNYGYT